The 9 T cell receptor beta chains in this list originate from one sample, sequenced in a study of human T cells and chemical hapten exposure. Unfractionated whole blood yielded the extracted total RNA. TCRdb recomputed calls from the 5' RACE reads with MiXCR, one row per CDR3 protein. This sample carries approximately 81,000 distinct CDR3 sequences, 7.7% of them seen once, and the ten largest clones take 2% to 2.5%. All receptors come from a male donor in good health.

This chain joins TRBV2 and TRBJ1-1, with D possibly TRBD1 on 6 matching bases. Trimming took 8 bases from V and 4 from J, leaving 23 bases between them. The germline CDR1 and CDR2 sequences are SNHLY and FYNNEI. The CDR3 is made up of 16 amino acids. The CDR3 protein is CASGEQHRASSTEAFF. Written as DNA, the CDR3 is TGTGCCAGCGGGGAACAACACAGGGCAAGCAGCACTGAAGCTTTCTTT.

This clonotype has more than one count but fewer than ten. The V call is TRBV27, the J call TRBJ1-5; D may be TRBD1 (5 bases). This CDR3 has 16 amino acids. Germline lookup yields CDR1 MNHEY and CDR2 SMNVEV (reference sequence). Trimming shortened V by 6 bases and J by 0 bases, and 15 bases separated the two germline ends. The CDR3 protein is CASRPGAPHSNQPQHF. The CDR3 coding sequence is TGTGCCAGCAGGCCCGGGGCGCCACATAGCAATCAGCCCCAGCATTTT.

This clonotype was found a few times. The chain links TRBV5-6 to TRBJ2-1; D remains unclear. Trimming took off 2 bases at V and 5 bases at J, with 11 bases between the two ends. CDR1 and CDR2 from the germline V gene are SGHDT and YYEEEE. CDR3 length: 14 residues. CDR3 in amino acids: CASSLPDTNNEQFF. For the CDR3, the DNA is TGTGCCAGCAGCTTACCTGACACGAACAATGAGCAGTTCTTC.

The V call is TRBV11-1, the J call TRBJ1-1; D is unclear. This CDR3 has 15 amino acids. Germline assignment: CDR1 SGHAT and CDR2 FQDESV (reference sequence). With 3 bases removed from V and 5 bases from J, the gap between germline ends came to 16 bases. The CDR3 is CASSFPPRVSTEAFF. Here the CDR3 DNA reads TGTGCCAGCAGCTTTCCCCCGAGGGTCAGTACTGAAGCTTTCTTT.

The chain uses TRBV20-1 and TRBJ1-1, with a tentative D call TRBD1 (6 bases). Trimming stripped 6 bases from V and 6 bases from J, with 11 bases between. There are 11 residues in the CDR3. Germline loops: CDR1 DFQATT, CDR2 SNEGSKA (reference sequence). In nucleotides, the CDR3 is TGCAGTGCCAGGGACACTCCTGAAGCTTTCTTT. This codes for CSARDTPEAFF.

This clonotype has ten or more counts. In DNA, the CDR3 is TGCGCCAGCAGTGAGTCCCAGTCCCGGGACAGGGTACAGGCCTACGAGCAGTACTTC. Protein product: CASSESQSRDRVQAYEQYF. The V call is TRBV10-1, the J call TRBJ2-7, with 9 positions matching TRBD1. The CDR3 covers 19 residues. The ends lost 0 bases at V and 2 bases at J; junction bases unmatched: 14. Germline values: CDR1 WNHNN, CDR2 SYGVQD (reference sequence).

This clonotype was seen repeatedly, ten times or more. The V and J genes are TRBV12-3 or TRBV12-4 and TRBJ2-6; D gene unclear. This CDR3 has 14 amino acids. The ends were cut back, 6 bases at V and 4 bases at J, with 10 bases in the middle. The CDR3 DNA is TGTGCCAGCAGCCTTGCTAAGGGGGCCAACGTCCTGACTTTC. Amino acids: CASSLAKGANVLTF.

This clonotype has at least ten counts. The chain uses TRBV20-1 and TRBJ2-7; 7 bases are a match to TRBD1. Trimming cost V 2 bases and J 1 base; bases outside gene matches: 2. CDR1 is DFQATT and CDR2 is SNEGSKA in the germline V gene (reference sequence). The CDR3 loop spans 13 amino acids. In DNA, the CDR3 is TGCAGTGCTAGACCAGGGGGTTCCTACGAGCAGTACTTC. Translating gives CSARPGGSYEQYF.

In DNA, the CDR3 is TGTGCCATCAGTGACGGGGCAGGGGGATCAGATACGCAGTATTTT. It translates to CAISDGAGGSDTQYF. V is TRBV10-3 and J is TRBJ2-3, with 7 bases fitting TRBD1. J was trimmed by 4 bases and V by 3 bases; bases with no gene match: 7. The CDR3 covers 15 residues. Germline V gene lookup returns CDR1 ENHRY and CDR2 SYGVKD.